One sample yielded the 10 T cell receptor beta chains listed below, sequenced in a study of T cell changes during pregnancy in multiple sclerosis. TCRdb keeps only in-frame clones here, not all; method: immunoSEQ multiplex PCR. The sample holds just over 40,000 clones; over 75% are singletons and the top ten take over 5%. The specimen was peripheral blood, collected in the first trimester of pregnancy. All receptors come from a female donor in good health, enrolled as a control in a pregnancy study.

This chain connects TRBV4-1 to TRBJ1-1; D uncertain. Trimming removed 1 base from V and 1 base from J, with 10 bases in between. Looked up from germline, CDR1 is MGHRA and CDR2 is YSYEKL. The CDR3 runs to 15 residues. The CDR3 sequence is CASSQVLGGNTEAFF. CDR3 sequence (DNA): TGCGCCAGCAGCCAAGTACTCGGAGGGAACACTGAAGCTTTCTTT.

This chain links TRBV12-5 with TRBJ1-5; unclear D gene. The CDR3 sequence is 13 residues long. The ends were cut back, 1 base at V and 7 bases at J, with 8 bases in the middle. The germline V gene encodes CDR1 LGHNT and CDR2 FRNRAP. The chain's CDR3 is CASGLARGQPQHF. Here the CDR3 DNA reads TGTGCTAGTGGTTTGGCACGAGGGCAGCCCCAGCATTTT.

The rearrangement uses TRBV6-1 and TRBJ2-5; no clear D gene. CDR3 length: 12 amino acids. V lost 1 base and J lost 7, with 7 bases in between. Germline V gives CDR1 MNHNS, CDR2 SASEGT. This chain's CDR3 is CASSEVHPTQYF. In nucleotides, the CDR3 is TGTGCCAGCAGTGAAGTCCATCCGACCCAGTACTTC.

V usage is TRBV5-1 and J usage is TRBJ2-1, with D maybe TRBD2 (10 bases). The V gene's germline CDR1 is SGHRS and CDR2 YFSETQ. Deletions cut 2 bases from V and 4 bases from J, with 22 bases between. The CDR3 runs to 18 residues. This chain's CDR3 is CASSFGDRASGSYNEQFF. In nucleotides, the CDR3 is TGCGCCAGCAGCTTCGGGGACAGGGCTAGCGGGAGTTACAATGAGCAGTTCTTC.

The chain carries TRBV7-9 and TRBJ2-5; 8 bases align to TRBD2. J was trimmed by 5 bases and V by 5 bases; bases with no gene match: 10. The length of the CDR3 is 15 residues. Germline V lookup: CDR1 SEHNR, CDR2 FQNEAQ (reference sequence). The CDR3 region is CASSGPTSVWETQYF. Here the CDR3 DNA reads TGTGCCAGCAGCGGCCCGACTAGCGTATGGGAGACCCAGTACTTC.

This rearrangement joins TRBV5-8 to TRBJ2-7; D might be TRBD2 (6 bases). Trimming pared 7 bases from V and 2 bases from J, leaving 16 bases between. CDR3 length equals 14 residues. The germline V gene has CDR1 SGHTS and CDR2 YDEGEE. As DNA, the CDR3 is TGTGCCAGCCATCGGACTTGGACTACCTACGAGCAGTACTTC. It is translated as CASHRTWTTYEQYF.

The chain links TRBV5-6 to TRBJ2-1; D may be TRBD1 (5 bases). This CDR3 spans 17 amino acids. V was clipped by 0 bases and J by 6 bases, with 19 bases between them. Germline V gene lookup returns CDR1 SGHDT and CDR2 YYEEEE. Here the CDR3 reads CASSLGLVAQGPNEQFF. DNA of the CDR3: TGTGCCAGCAGCTTGGGGTTGGTGGCTCAGGGCCCCAATGAGCAGTTCTTC. Complete variable domain (other parts from reference TRBV5-6 and TRBJ2-1): DAGVTQSPTHLIKTRGQQVTLRCSPKSGHDTVSWYQQALGQGPQFIFQYYEEEERQRGNFPDRFSGHQFPNYSSELNVNALLLGDSALYLCASSLGLVAQGPNEQFFGPGTRLTVL.

The chain is built from TRBV6-1 and TRBJ2-7; D is uncertain. Germline V gives CDR1 MNHNS, CDR2 SASEGT. Trimming took off 2 bases at V and 3 bases at J, with 20 bases between the two ends. This CDR3 spans 17 amino acids. This chain's CDR3 is CASSESVRMVTNYEQYF. The CDR3 DNA follows: TGTGCCAGCAGTGAATCGGTCCGTATGGTTACCAACTACGAGCAGTACTTC.

The chain joins TRBV4-1 to TRBJ2-7, with TRBD1 matching 8 bases. CDR3 length: 16 amino acids. Losses at the gene ends were 5 bases for V and 4 bases for J; bases not matched to a gene: 13. Germline CDR1 is MGHRA and CDR2 is YSYEKL. Here the CDR3 DNA reads TGCGCCAGCAGCTTGGGGGCGGACAGGGTATCTTACGAGCAGTACTTC. Protein product: CASSLGADRVSYEQYF.

The gene calls are TRBV18 and TRBJ1-5; 9 bases agree with TRBD1. J gave up 4 bases and V 3 bases, and 7 bases lay outside the gene matches. Germline CDR1 reads KGHSH; CDR2 reads LQKENI. This CDR3 has 16 residues. The DNA for the CDR3 is TGTGCCAGCTCACCGTTCCCGGGACAGGGAAATCAGCCCCAGCATTTT. It translates to CASSPFPGQGNQPQHF.